The clone carrying this T cell receptor (beta chain) was counted between two and nine times. The antigen is not known. The data were obtained in a study of shared clonotypes between healthy human individuals. Study findings and constraints: Among donors, the sharing of clonotypes was expected to be influenced by sequencing depth. Larger estimated richness was generally recorded for naive subsets relative to memory subsets. Shared clonotypes across all four donors exceeded non-shared ones in generation probability.

Sequencing was performed with immunoSEQ multiplex PCR; in TCRdb, only in-frame clones are kept and a portion is missing. The data hold some 660,000 clones, with more than 70% observed a single time. The CDR3 is 18 residues long. Germline V gene sequence: CDR1 SEHNR, CDR2 FQNEAQ (reference sequence). V lost 2 bases, J lost 2 bases, and 19 bases lay in between. The chain combines TRBV7-9 with TRBJ1-3, with a tentative D call TRBD1 (6 bases). The source material was memory CD4+ T cells sorted from blood. The subset here: CD45RA-negative fraction. This TCR was sampled from a woman aged 25 to 39 in good health. The CDR3 is CASSLSRGREGTGNTIYF. The CDR3, as DNA: TGTGCCAGCAGCTTAAGCAGGGGAAGGGAGGGAACTGGAAACACCATATATTTT.